Following are 20 T cell receptor beta chains from one sample sequenced in a study of CD8 T cells in ankylosing spondylitis. Overall study findings and caveats: The study identified a TCR beta motif of eight highly homologous variants that appeared characteristic of ankylosing spondylitis blood.

TCRdb analysed the 5' RACE reads with MiXCR anew, one entry per CDR3 protein. In the table there are more than 600,000 distinct CDR3 sequences, about 20% of which are singletons. Their antigen targets remain unknown. Sample: blood, either unsorted or a sorted T cell fraction (not recorded which). Receptor source: a male donor with ankylosing spondylitis.

This chain uses TRBV6-5 with TRBJ2-1, with a possible D match to TRBD2 (7 bases). V was trimmed by 3 bases and J by 8 bases, leaving 14 bases between them. Germline-derived CDR1 and CDR2 are MNHEY and SVGAGI. This CDR3 spans 14 amino acids. CDR3 protein: CASSYGRGIDEQFF. CDR3 coding DNA: TGTGCCAGCAGTTATGGGAGGGGGATCGATGAGCAGTTCTTC.

This chain joins TRBV10-3 and TRBJ2-2; D uncertain. Deletions cut 7 bases from V and 6 bases from J, with 9 bases between. This CDR3 region has 12 residues. Germline V lookup: CDR1 ENHRY, CDR2 SYGVKD. CDR3 sequence reads: CAINTAPGELFF. The CDR3 bases are TGTGCCATCAACACCGCGCCCGGGGAGCTGTTTTTT.

In this sample, this clonotype turned up once. The chain uses TRBV28 and TRBJ2-7; 8 nucleotides line up with TRBD1. V trimming: 5 bases; J trimming: 6 bases; junction bases outside the gene matches: 12. CDR1 and CDR2 (germline): MDHEN, SYDVKM. This CDR3 contains 15 residues. As DNA, the CDR3 is TGTGCCAGCAGTCCGCGACAGGGGAGGCTGGGCGAGCAGTACTTC. Translating it yields CASSPRQGRLGEQYF.

The chain carries TRBV10-3 and TRBJ2-3; D gene uncertain. Germline V gene sequence: CDR1 ENHRY, CDR2 SYGVKD. The V end was cut by 10 bases, the J end by 5 bases, with 19 bases between. This CDR3 contains 14 residues. The CDR3: CATGHSNLGDTQYF. The CDR3, as DNA: TGTGCCACGGGCCACTCTAATTTGGGAGATACGCAGTATTTT.

This clonotype showed up many times. The J gene is TRBJ2-3, the V gene TRBV4-3; the D is unclear. Trimming took off 4 bases at V and 0 bases at J, with 11 bases between the two ends. The germline V gene encodes CDR1 LGHNA and CDR2 YSLEER. The CDR3 extends over 15 amino acids. CDR3 in amino acids: CASSPGPSSTDTQYF. The CDR3 DNA sequence: TGCGCCAGCAGCCCTGGTCCCTCTAGCACAGATACGCAGTATTTT.

This CDR3 reads CSVEDRDRQETQYF. For the CDR3, the DNA is TGCAGCGTTGAAGATCGGGACAGACAAGAGACCCAGTACTTC. The rearrangement uses TRBV29-1 and TRBJ2-5, with 7 bases identical to TRBD1. The CDR3 is made up of 14 amino acids. V gave up 0 bases and J gave up 2 bases; unmatched junction bases: 3. CDR1 SQVTM and CDR2 ANQGSEA come from the germline V gene. The complete variable domain, with remaining parts taken from reference TRBV29-1 and TRBJ2-5, reads SAVISQKPSRDICQRGTSLTIQCQVDSQVTMMFWYRQQPGQSLTLIATANQGSEATYESGFVIDKFPISRPNLTFSTLTVSNMSPEDSSIYLCSVEDRDRQETQYFGPGTRLLVL.

This clonotype has just a few counts. This chain connects TRBV18 to TRBJ2-6; D is unresolved. Germline V gives CDR1 KGHSH, CDR2 LQKENI. This CDR3 is built from 14 residues. V dropped 1 base and J dropped 4 bases, with 5 bases sitting between them. CDR3 in amino acids: CASSPQLGANVLTF. CDR3 in DNA: TGTGCCAGCTCACCACAGTTGGGGGCCAACGTCCTGACTTTC. The variable domain in full, completed from reference TRBV18 and TRBJ2-6, reads NAGVMQNPRHLVRRRGQEARLRCSPMKGHSHVYWYRQLPEEGLKFMVYLQKENIIDESGMPKERFSAEFPKEGPSILRIQQVVRGDSAAYFCASSPQLGANVLTFGAGSRLTVL.

The chain has TRBV2 and TRBJ1-1, with D unresolved. This CDR3 region has 14 residues. Germline V gives CDR1 SNHLY, CDR2 FYNNEI. V lost 7 bases and J lost 1, with 13 bases in between. CDR3 sequence (DNA): TGTGCCAGCAAGAGGTTAAGGACGAACACTGAAGCTTTCTTT. It specifies CASKRLRTNTEAFF.

The chain combines TRBV4-1 with TRBJ2-4, with 15 positions matching TRBD2. The germline CDR1 and CDR2 sequences are MGHRA and YSYEKL. The CDR3 length is 17 residues. V was clipped by 4 bases and J by 7 bases; unmatched bases: 8. Here the CDR3 DNA reads TGCGCCAGCAGCCCTCTTCGGACTAGCGGGGGGGGGAACATTCAGTACTTC. Amino acids: CASSPLRTSGGGNIQYF.

The table lists this clonotype with many counts. The V and J genes are TRBV2 and TRBJ2-2; D remains ambiguous. Trimming took 6 bases from V and 1 from J, leaving 9 bases between them. The V gene's germline CDR1 is SNHLY and CDR2 FYNNEI. This CDR3 is 14 amino acids long. CDR3 sequence: CASSGTRNTGELFF. As DNA, the CDR3 is TGTGCCAGCAGCGGAACACGGAACACCGGGGAGCTGTTTTTT.

The chain has TRBV12-3 or TRBV12-4 and TRBJ1-1; D is unresolved. Trimming shortened V by 3 bases and J by 7 bases, and 9 bases separated the two germline ends. The CDR3 runs to 12 residues. The CDR3 DNA follows: TGTGCCAGCAGTTTCAAGGAGTATGAAGCTTTCTTT. This sequence encodes CASSFKEYEAFF.

CDR3 sequence: CSARDPTSGDSYEQYF. CDR3 bases: TGCAGTGCTAGAGACCCGACTAGCGGGGACTCCTACGAGCAGTACTTC. The gene calls are TRBV20-1 and TRBJ2-7; TRBD2 aligns across 11 bases. The V gene's germline CDR1 is DFQATT and CDR2 SNEGSKA (reference sequence). The CDR3 runs to 16 residues. V trimming: 0 bases; J trimming: 0 bases; junction bases outside the gene matches: 4.

This clonotype has a handful of counts. The chain recombines TRBV6-1 with TRBJ2-2; 9 nucleotides align to TRBD1. The CDR3 sequence is 17 residues long. Looked up from germline, CDR1 is MNHNS and CDR2 is SASEGT. With V trimmed by 6 bases and J by 5 bases, 13 bases remained unmatched. Written as DNA, the CDR3 is TGTGCCAGCAGGGGCCACCCCGGGACAGGGCTGACCGGGGAGCTGTTTTTT. It codes for CASRGHPGTGLTGELFF.

The chain links TRBV29-1 to TRBJ1-2, with D unresolved. Trimming took off 4 bases at V and 10 bases at J, with 28 bases between the two ends. The germline V gene encodes CDR1 SQVTM and CDR2 ANQGSEA. The CDR3 loop spans 16 amino acids. The CDR3 loop is CSVGTSTATSWGVYTF. CDR3 sequence (DNA): TGCAGCGTTGGCACCTCTACTGCTACCTCCTGGGGTGTCTACACCTTC.

The CDR3 sequence is CSARGTMNTEAFF. For the CDR3, the DNA is TGCAGTGCTCGCGGGACAATGAACACTGAAGCTTTCTTT. The chain carries TRBV20-1 and TRBJ1-1; D might be TRBD1 (6 bases). V lost 5 bases to trimming and J lost 0 bases, with 10 bases between them. The CDR3 runs 13 residues. The V gene's germline CDR1 is DFQATT and CDR2 SNEGSKA (reference sequence).

This clonotype was observed a few times. The chain couples TRBV12-3 or TRBV12-4 to TRBJ2-2; 7 nucleotides agree with TRBD2. The CDR3 spans 15 residues. J was trimmed by 5 bases and V by 3 bases; bases with no gene match: 6. CDR3 coding DNA: TGTGCCAGCAGTTTGGTGGGGGGGATTACCGGGGAGCTGTTTTTT. Its translation is CASSLVGGITGELFF.

This clonotype has a handful of counts. V is TRBV28 and J is TRBJ2-7, with 7 bases that match TRBD2. Germline V gene sequence: CDR1 MDHEN, CDR2 SYDVKM. With V trimmed by 7 bases and J by 0 bases, 6 bases remained unmatched. The CDR3 has 14 residues. The DNA of the CDR3 is TGTGCCAGCACCACTAGCGCAAGCTCCTACGAGCAGTACTTC. Protein sequence: CASTTSASSYEQYF.

This clonotype was counted only a few times. This sequence joins TRBV12-3 or TRBV12-4 and TRBJ2-7, with D possibly TRBD2 on 5 matching bases. The CDR3 extends over 19 amino acids. V shed 5 bases and J shed 0 bases, with 26 bases lying between them. The CDR3 DNA follows: TGTGCCAGCAGTACCCGACTACCTGCTCCACAACTGAGCTCCTACGAGCAGTACTTC. As protein: CASSTRLPAPQLSSYEQYF.

About this clonotype: A read error may explain this, as a much larger clone is one base away. The J gene is TRBJ2-3, the V gene TRBV6-1; 9 bases agree with TRBD2. V shed 0 bases and J 4 bases; nucleotides not matched to a gene: 2. Germline V lookup: CDR1 MNHNS, CDR2 SASEGT. There are 15 residues in the CDR3. The CDR3 DNA is TGTGCCAGCAGTGAAGCTAGCGGGAGCCCAGATACGCAGTATTTT. Amino acids: CASSEASGSPDTQYF.

In this sample, this clonotype turned up a few times. J is TRBJ2-7 and V is TRBV9; tentatively, D is TRBD1 (5 bases). V dropped 0 bases and J dropped 6 bases, with 10 bases sitting between them. The CDR3 has 13 residues. Germline assignment: CDR1 SGDLS and CDR2 YYNGEE. CDR3 region: CASSVADRREQYF. DNA of the CDR3: TGTGCCAGCAGCGTAGCAGACAGACGCGAGCAGTACTTC.